Here is one T cell receptor (beta chain) with its context. This sample was taken from a study of control samples from healthy donors and cancer patients. Method: immunoSEQ multiplex PCR; TCRdb's copy keeps in-frame clones and lacks some. There are 90,000 to 150,000 clones in the sample; approximately 89% occur only once, and 3.4% lies in the top ten. Germline V CDR1 and CDR2: SGHRS, YFSETQ. V was clipped by 2 bases and J by 5 bases; unmatched bases: 11. This CDR3 spans 16 amino acids. The source material was blood. The TCR comes from a man in his forties in good health. This chain uses TRBV5-1 with TRBJ1-2, with TRBD1 matching 8 bases. CDR3 protein: CASSFTPGQGRYGYTF. CDR3 sequence (DNA): TGCGCCAGCAGCTTCACGCCCGGACAGGGAAGATATGGCTACACCTTC.